This is a list of T cell receptor beta chains from one sample in a study of blood T cells in healthy people across ages. Each CDR3 protein is one row after TCRdb ran MiXCR on the 5' RACE reads. The data show 1.8 million or so distinct CDR3 sequences, with 39% seen just once and under 25% held by the top ten. The sequenced material came from blood. These receptors were collected from a human donor in good health. Each CDR3 is given with its conserved first and last residue. A D gene is named only where the DNA matches it firmly. Only part of the rows carry a size: once, few, many, or a class if the clone is expanded.

D gene,J gene,clone size,V gene,CDR3 protein,CDR3 DNA
NA,TRBJ2-7,many,TRBV20-1,CSAPQGPLLEQYF,TGCAGTGCTCCCCAAGGGCCCCTCTTGGAGCAGTACTTC
TRBD2,TRBJ2-5,NA,TRBV7-2,CASSSHGLAGVQGAQYF,TGTGCCAGCAGCTCTCACGGACTAGCGGGGGTTCAAGGGGCCCAGTACTTC
TRBD1,TRBJ2-7,NA,TRBV4-2,CANSQDNFRGTGRLEQYF,TGTGCCAACAGCCAAGATAATTTTAGGGGGACAGGCCGGTTAGAGCAGTACTTC
NA,TRBJ2-7,NA,TRBV9,CASSPGVSGASYEQYF,TGTGCCAGCAGCCCAGGGGTGAGCGGGGCCTCCTACGAGCAGTACTTC
NA,TRBJ2-3,once,TRBV14,CASSPKLVVTDTQYF,TGTGCCAGCAGCCCCAAATTGGTCGTGACAGATACGCAGTATTTT
NA,TRBJ1-2,NA,TRBV5-4,CASSSGQTRTADGYTF,TGTGCCAGCAGCTCCGGACAGACCAGAACCGCCGATGGCTACACCTTC
TRBD1,TRBJ2-7,once,TRBV20-1,CSAIYDGDSYEQYF,TGCAGTGCTATTTATGACGGGGACAGTTACGAGCAGTACTTC
TRBD2,TRBJ2-3,NA,TRBV29-1,CSVEKRGEVSDTQYF,TGCAGCGTTGAAAAGCGGGGGGAGGTCTCAGATACGCAGTATTTT
TRBD2,TRBJ2-1,NA,TRBV7-2,CASSSLGGAFNEQFF,TGTGCCAGCAGCTCCCTCGGGGGGGCATTCAATGAGCAGTTCTTC
NA,TRBJ2-4,NA,TRBV13,CASSEKPRNIQYF,TGTGCCAGCAGCGAAAAACCAAGAAACATTCAGTACTTC
TRBD2,TRBJ2-7,NA,TRBV20-1,CSAAGTSGGPGFEQYF,TGCAGTGCTGCCGGGACTAGCGGGGGGCCTGGGTTCGAGCAGTACTTC
NA,TRBJ1-4,few,TRBV4-2,CASSPGTRNEKLFF,TGTGCCAGCAGCCCCGGGACAAGAAATGAAAAACTGTTTTTT
TRBD2,TRBJ2-1,NA,TRBV6-2/TRBV6-3,CASRASGYNEQFF,TGTGCCAGCAGGGCTAGCGGGTACAATGAGCAGTTCTTC
TRBD1,TRBJ1-1,few,TRBV12-3/TRBV12-4,CAKDRGTEAFF,TGTGCCAAGGACAGGGGAACTGAAGCTTTCTTT
NA,TRBJ2-1,NA,TRBV7-3,CASAPRAYNEQFF,TGTGCCAGCGCCCCACGGGCCTACAATGAGCAGTTCTTC
NA,TRBJ2-7,many,TRBV4-3,CASSQEYGYEQYF,TGCGCCAGCAGCCAAGAATATGGATACGAGCAGTACTTC
NA,TRBJ2-3,NA,TRBV12-3/TRBV12-4,CASSWGGREDTQYF,TGTGCCAGCAGCTGGGGAGGAAGGGAAGATACGCAGTATTTT
NA,TRBJ2-3,NA,TRBV29-1,CSVPSSRQRTTDTQYF,TGCAGCGTTCCTTCCAGTAGACAGAGAACCACAGATACGCAGTATTTT
TRBD1,TRBJ2-3,NA,TRBV6-6,CTSRGYRDRGSTDTQYF,TGTACCAGCAGGGGTTACCGGGACAGGGGCTCCACAGATACGCAGTATTTT
TRBD2,TRBJ2-3,few,TRBV5-1,CASSLEAGGPTDTQYF,TGTGCTAGCAGCTTAGAGGCGGGGGGGCCGACAGATACGCAGTATTTT
NA,TRBJ1-1,NA,TRBV27,CASSQGVGYTEAFF,TGTGCCAGCAGCCAAGGAGTAGGGTACACTGAAGCTTTCTTT
NA,TRBJ1-2,NA,TRBV9,CASSVGTRSGYTF,TGTGCCAGCAGCGTAGGTACACGGTCCGGCTACACCTTC
NA,TRBJ1-1,NA,TRBV3-1,CASSQGSWTEAFF,TGTGCCAGCAGTCAGGGTTCGTGGACTGAAGCTTTCTTT
NA,TRBJ2-5,NA,TRBV20-1,CSASTISGETQYF,TGCAGTGCTAGTACGATAAGTGGAGAGACCCAGTACTTC
NA,TRBJ2-7,NA,TRBV29-1,CSTLEPGEAFNEQYF,TGCAGCACTCTCGAGCCAGGGGAGGCCTTCAACGAGCAGTACTTC
NA,TRBJ2-4,few,TRBV3-1,CASSQGSGWGNIQYF,TGTGCCAGCAGCCAAGGGTCGGGTTGGGGAAACATTCAGTACTTC
NA,TRBJ1-1,NA,TRBV20-1,CSARPRSTEAFF,TGCAGTGCTAGACCGAGGAGCACTGAAGCTTTCTTT
NA,TRBJ2-7,NA,TRBV2,CASRMAYEQYF,TGTGCCAGCAGAATGGCCTACGAGCAGTACTTC
TRBD2,TRBJ2-1,NA,TRBV20-1,CSASGLAGVGEQFF,TGCAGTGCCTCTGGACTAGCGGGGGTTGGGGAGCAGTTCTTC
TRBD1,TRBJ2-5,NA,TRBV9,CASSAGTGTGKETQYF,TGTGCCAGCAGCGCGGGAACCGGGACAGGGAAAGAGACCCAGTACTTC
NA,TRBJ2-5,NA,TRBV7-9,CASGSTRGSTQETQYF,TGTGCCAGCGGCTCTACTCGAGGGAGTACCCAAGAGACCCAGTACTTC
TRBD1,TRBJ1-2,NA,TRBV9,CASSVGGTGRNYGYTF,TGTGCCAGCAGCGTAGGAGGGACAGGGCGAAACTATGGCTACACCTTC
NA,TRBJ2-5,once,TRBV9,CASSANIGGETQYF,TGTGCCAGCAGCGCAAACATTGGGGGAGAGACCCAGTACTTC
TRBD1,TRBJ1-2,NA,TRBV18,CASSQEEGASGYTF,TGTGCCAGCTCACAGGAAGAGGGGGCCTCTGGCTACACCTTC
NA,TRBJ2-1,few,TRBV7-2,CASTKQYNEQFF,TGTGCCAGCACAAAACAATACAATGAGCAGTTCTTC
TRBD2,TRBJ2-7,NA,TRBV5-1,CASSPLAGVVYEQYF,TGCGCCAGCAGCCCGCTCGCGGGGGTTGTCTACGAGCAGTACTTC
TRBD2,TRBJ2-1,many,TRBV16,CASSPRTSSYNEQFF,TGTGCCAGCAGTCCGAGGACTAGCTCCTACAATGAGCAGTTCTTC
TRBD1,TRBJ2-7,NA,TRBV7-2,CASSTRGQGSYEQYF,TGTGCCAGCAGCACTCGCGGACAGGGATCCTACGAGCAGTACTTC
NA,TRBJ1-2,NA,TRBV6-1,CASIWLQGDYGYTF,TGTGCCAGCATCTGGCTTCAGGGCGACTATGGCTACACCTTC
NA,TRBJ2-2,NA,TRBV7-3,CASSLTKENTGELFF,TGTGCCAGCAGCTTAACGAAGGAGAACACCGGGGAGCTGTTTTTT
NA,TRBJ2-7,NA,TRBV29-1,CSGWGDEQYF,TGCAGCGGGTGGGGTGACGAGCAGTACTTC
NA,TRBJ2-4,few,TRBV21-1,CASSHSVRVQLAKNIQYF,TGTGCCAGCAGCCATTCCGTCAGGGTCCAACTAGCCAAAAACATTCAGTACTTC
NA,TRBJ2-4,NA,TRBV30,CAWGSGPTQYF,TGTGCCTGGGGATCTGGACCAACCCAGTACTTC
TRBD1,TRBJ1-1,NA,TRBV5-1,CASSEGQGNEAFF,TGCGCCAGCAGCGAAGGACAGGGGAATGAAGCTTTCTTT
NA,TRBJ1-1,NA,TRBV5-1,CASRELLNTEAFF,TGCGCCAGCAGGGAACTACTGAACACTGAAGCTTTCTTT
TRBD1,TRBJ2-7,NA,TRBV3-1,CASSQALPGQGSYEQYF,TGTGCCAGCAGCCAAGCCCTCCCGGGACAGGGATCCTACGAGCAGTACTTC
NA,TRBJ2-5,NA,TRBV10-3,CAISELGALGETQYF,TGTGCCATCAGTGAGTTGGGGGCCCTAGGAGAGACCCAGTACTTC
NA,TRBJ2-5,NA,TRBV24-1,CATSDRETQETQYF,TGTGCCACCAGTGACCGGGAGACCCAAGAGACCCAGTACTTC
TRBD2,TRBJ2-7,many,TRBV20-1,CSASLAGGPLEQYF,TGCAGTGCTAGCCTAGCGGGGGGGCCTCTCGAGCAGTACTTC
TRBD2,TRBJ2-7,NA,TRBV7-9,CASSTRLAGGEQYF,TGTGCCAGCAGCACCCGACTAGCGGGGGGCGAGCAGTACTTC
NA,TRBJ1-1,few,TRBV3-1,CASSQEQGTTEAFF,TGTGCCAGCAGCCAAGAGCAGGGTACCACTGAAGCTTTCTTT
TRBD1,TRBJ1-1,NA,TRBV10-3,CAIGQGSEAFF,TGTGCCATCGGACAGGGCTCTGAAGCTTTCTTT
TRBD1,TRBJ2-2,NA,TRBV12-3/TRBV12-4,CASSFYRGHTGELFF,TGTGCCAGCAGTTTTTACAGGGGGCACACCGGGGAGCTGTTTTTT
TRBD2,TRBJ2-3,NA,TRBV7-3,CASSLIGGAGTNTDTQYF,TGTGCCAGCAGCTTAATCGGGGGGGCCGGGACGAACACAGATACGCAGTATTTT
NA,TRBJ1-2,NA,TRBV7-2,CASSLAAGVDYGYTF,TGTGCCAGCAGCTTAGCCGCAGGGGTGGACTATGGCTACACCTTC
TRBD1,TRBJ1-2,NA,TRBV25-1,CASSESVARRTGEALDGYTF,TGTGCCAGCAGTGAATCAGTCGCTAGACGGACAGGGGAAGCCCTCGATGGCTACACCTTC